The 12 T cell receptor beta chains below all came from one sample that was sequenced in a study of cytomegalovirus exposure and HLA in healthy donors. Amplification used 60 Vbeta primers and 13 Jbeta primers. Measured with immunoSEQ multiplex PCR; TCRdb has only the in-frame clones, and not every one. The profile shows fewer than 200,000 clones, 80% of them singletons. Sequences were obtained from PBMCs. These receptors were collected from a woman aged 45-65 years in good health and CMV-seropositive.

This chain connects TRBV7-9 to TRBJ1-6; D remains ambiguous. The CDR3 is 14 amino acids. From germline, CDR1 is SEHNR and CDR2 FQNEAQ (reference sequence). V dropped 2 bases and J dropped 10 bases, with 12 bases sitting between them. The CDR3 DNA sequence: TGTGCCAGCAGCTTATCTGCGCCCTCCTCACCCCTCCACTTT. Its translation: CASSLSAPSSPLHF.

V usage is TRBV30 and J usage is TRBJ1-2, with TRBD1 identical over 8 bases. With V trimmed by 3 bases and J by 7 bases, 4 bases remained unmatched. Germline CDR1 reads GTSNPN; CDR2 reads SVGIG (reference sequence). CDR3 length: 12 residues. The CDR3: CAWRITGGGYTF. The CDR3 nucleotides read TGTGCCTGGAGGATAACAGGGGGTGGCTACACCTTC.

CDR3 nucleotide sequence: TGTGCCAGTAGTCCCGAAAGGGGGTCATTCGACGAGCAGTACTTC. It is translated as CASSPERGSFDEQYF. The chain joins TRBV19 to TRBJ2-7; tentatively, D is TRBD1 (6 bases). The CDR3 contains 15 residues. V was cut by 5 bases and J by 5 bases, with 19 bases left in between. Germline V CDR1 and CDR2: LNHDA, SQIVND (reference sequence).

The chain uses TRBV6-6 and TRBJ1-1; the D gene is possibly TRBD1 (6 bases). Germline V lookup: CDR1 MNHNY, CDR2 SVGAGI (reference sequence). The length of the CDR3 is 14 residues. Between the trimmed V and J ends, which lost 11 bases and 0 bases, there was a span of 16 bases. The CDR3 DNA reads TGTGCCGCAATGACCCAGGGGCTGAACACTGAAGCTTTCTTT. Translated, it gives CAAMTQGLNTEAFF.

The DNA for the CDR3 is TGTGCCAGCAGCCCGTTGACAGGTGTGAACACTGAAGCTTTCTTT. This translates into CASSPLTGVNTEAFF. This chain links TRBV7-2 with TRBJ1-1, with D perhaps matching TRBD1 (6 bases). CDR1 and CDR2 (germline): SGHTA, FQGNSA. The CDR3 loop spans 15 amino acids. Deletions cut 5 bases from V and 0 bases from J, with 13 bases between.

The genes are TRBV11-3 and TRBJ1-1, with D possibly TRBD1 on 6 matching bases. Trimming shortened V by 5 bases and J by 6 bases, and 16 bases separated the two germline ends. CDR1 is SGHNT, CDR2 YENEEA, per germline. The CDR3 spans 14 residues. CDR3 in amino acids: CASSVSGTLSEAFF. CDR3 DNA: TGTGCCAGCAGCGTCTCCGGGACACTATCTGAAGCTTTCTTT.

Turning to this clone: Relative to the germline gene, one junction end is altered; a read error may explain this. The chain couples TRBV7-7 to TRBJ2-5, with TRBD1 identical over 8 bases. This CDR3 comprises 14 residues. Germline CDR1 and CDR2: SSHAT and FNYEAQ (reference sequence). The CDR3 region has the DNA TGTGCTAGCAGCCCCGGGACAGGTCAAGAGACCCAGTACTTC. Translation: CASSPGTGQETQYF.

The CDR3 DNA reads as TGTGCCAGCAGCCCGGACAGGAACTATGGCTACACCTTC. Its translation: CASSPDRNYGYTF. The chain recombines TRBV14 with TRBJ1-2; 7 bases align to TRBD1. With V trimmed by 4 bases and J by 2 bases, 1 base remained unmatched. Germline V gives CDR1 SGHDN, CDR2 FVKESK. This CDR3 comprises 13 residues.

The chain combines TRBV7-6 with TRBJ2-2; 8 bases map to TRBD2. The germline V gene has CDR1 SGHVS and CDR2 FNYEAQ. The CDR3 covers 15 residues. The junction had 7 bases not matched to a gene; V was cut back by 5 bases and J by 5 bases. Here the CDR3 DNA reads TGTGCCAGCAGCAATAGCGGGAAGGGGACCGGGGAGCTGTTTTTT. It specifies CASSNSGKGTGELFF.

This clone showed up just a few times. The chain employs TRBV19 and TRBJ2-7, with 7 positions matching TRBD2. After removal of 1 base from V and 11 bases from J, the junction contained 5 bases not matched to a gene. CDR3 length: 12 residues. The germline gives CDR1 LNHDA, CDR2 SQIVND (reference sequence). The CDR3 DNA is TGTGCCAGTAGTATAGGGGAGGGGCGAAAGTACTTC. Encoded protein: CASSIGEGRKYF.

This clone was recorded once. The CDR3 DNA follows: TGCGCCAGCAGCCATAGCAGGGTCGCGGTTTCCAACGTCCTGACTTTC. As protein: CASSHSRVAVSNVLTF. The chain has TRBV5-1 and TRBJ2-6; maybe TRBD1 (5 bases). The CDR3 consists of 16 residues. From germline, CDR1 is SGHRS and CDR2 YFSETQ. V was cut by 4 bases and J by 8 bases, with 19 bases left in between.

The rearrangement links TRBV15 to TRBJ2-5; D may be TRBD2 (5 bases). The J call could be wrong; TRBJ2-7 is a better fit for the DNA end. The length of the CDR3 is 17 residues. Germline-derived CDR1 and CDR2 are LNHNV and YYDKDF (reference sequence). CDR3 DNA: TGTGCCACCAGCAGAGGGGGAGACTCCCCTAGCTCCTACGAGCAGTACTTC. Protein product: CATSRGGDSPSSYEQYF.